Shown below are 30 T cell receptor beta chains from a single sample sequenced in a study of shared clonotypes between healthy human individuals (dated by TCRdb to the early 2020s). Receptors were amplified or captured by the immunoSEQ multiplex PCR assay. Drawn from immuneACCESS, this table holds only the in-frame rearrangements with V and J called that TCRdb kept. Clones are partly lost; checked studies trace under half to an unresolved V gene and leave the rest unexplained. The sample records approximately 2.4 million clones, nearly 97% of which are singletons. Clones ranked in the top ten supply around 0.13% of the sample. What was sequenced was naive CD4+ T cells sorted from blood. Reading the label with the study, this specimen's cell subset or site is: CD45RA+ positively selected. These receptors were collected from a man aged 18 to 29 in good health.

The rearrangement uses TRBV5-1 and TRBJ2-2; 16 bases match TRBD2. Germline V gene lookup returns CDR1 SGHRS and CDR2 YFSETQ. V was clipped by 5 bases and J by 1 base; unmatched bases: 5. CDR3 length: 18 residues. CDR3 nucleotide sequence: TGCGCCAGCAGTACCGGGACTAGCGGGAGGGAGAACACCGGGGAGCTGTTTTTT. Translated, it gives CASSTGTSGRENTGELFF.

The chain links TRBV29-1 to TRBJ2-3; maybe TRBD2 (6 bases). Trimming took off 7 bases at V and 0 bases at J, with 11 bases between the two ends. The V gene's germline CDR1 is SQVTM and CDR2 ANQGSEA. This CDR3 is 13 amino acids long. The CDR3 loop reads CSASGDSTDTQYF. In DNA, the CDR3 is TGCAGCGCGTCGGGGGATAGCACAGATACGCAGTATTTT.

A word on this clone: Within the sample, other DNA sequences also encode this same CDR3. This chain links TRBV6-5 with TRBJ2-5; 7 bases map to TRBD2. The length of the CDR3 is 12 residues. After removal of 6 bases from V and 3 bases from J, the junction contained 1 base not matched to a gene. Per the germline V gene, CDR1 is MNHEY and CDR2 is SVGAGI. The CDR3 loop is CASSRGEETQYF. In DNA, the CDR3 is TGTGCCAGCAGCCGGGGGGAAGAGACCCAGTACTTC.

The CDR3 reads CASSQEEGKNIQYF. CDR3 in DNA: TGCGCCAGCAGCCAAGAAGAGGGGAAAAACATTCAGTACTTC. The chain carries TRBV4-1 and TRBJ2-4; D is perhaps TRBD1 or TRBD2 (5 bases each). The V end lost 0 bases, the J end lost 4 bases, and 7 bases lay between the germline ends. This CDR3 has 14 amino acids. In germline, CDR1 is MGHRA, CDR2 YSYEKL.

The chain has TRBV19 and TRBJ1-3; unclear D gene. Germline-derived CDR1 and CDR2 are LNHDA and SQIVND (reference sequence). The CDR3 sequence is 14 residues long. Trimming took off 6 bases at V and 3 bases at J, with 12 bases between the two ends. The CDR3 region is CASSPGAVGNTIYF. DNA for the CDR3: TGTGCCAGTAGCCCGGGAGCTGTTGGAAACACCATATATTTT.

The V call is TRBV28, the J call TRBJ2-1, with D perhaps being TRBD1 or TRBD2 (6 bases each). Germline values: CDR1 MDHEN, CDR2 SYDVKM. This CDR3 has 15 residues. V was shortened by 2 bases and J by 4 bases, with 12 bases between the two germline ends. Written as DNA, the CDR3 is TGTGCCAGCAGTTTACCACGGGGGCAGTACAATGAGCAGTTCTTC. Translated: CASSLPRGQYNEQFF.

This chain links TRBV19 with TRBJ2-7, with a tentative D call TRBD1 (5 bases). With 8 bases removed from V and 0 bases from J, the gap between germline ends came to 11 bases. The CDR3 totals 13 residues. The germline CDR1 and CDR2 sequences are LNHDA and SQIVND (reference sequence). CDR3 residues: CASSWGFSYEQYF. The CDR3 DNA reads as TGTGCCAGTTCCTGGGGCTTCTCCTACGAGCAGTACTTC.

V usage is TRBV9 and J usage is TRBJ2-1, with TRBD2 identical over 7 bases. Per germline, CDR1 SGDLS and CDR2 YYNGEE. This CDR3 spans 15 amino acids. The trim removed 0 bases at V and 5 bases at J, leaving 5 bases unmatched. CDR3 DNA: TGTGCCAGCAGCGTAGGCAGCGGGACCCACAATGAGCAGTTCTTC. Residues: CASSVGSGTHNEQFF.

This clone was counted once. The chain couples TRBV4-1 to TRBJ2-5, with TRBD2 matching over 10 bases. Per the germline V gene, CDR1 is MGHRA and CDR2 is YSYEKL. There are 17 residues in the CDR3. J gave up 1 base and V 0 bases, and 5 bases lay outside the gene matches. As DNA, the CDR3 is TGCGCCAGCAGCCAAGATAAAAGCGGGGGGGCCCAAGAGACCCAGTACTTC. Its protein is CASSQDKSGGAQETQYF.

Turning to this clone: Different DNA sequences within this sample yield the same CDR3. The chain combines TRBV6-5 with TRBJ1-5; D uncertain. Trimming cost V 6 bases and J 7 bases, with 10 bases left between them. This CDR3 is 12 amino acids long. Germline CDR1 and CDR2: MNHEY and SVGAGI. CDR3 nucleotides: TGTGCCAGCAGCTCACCGGGACAGCCCCAGCATTTT. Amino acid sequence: CASSSPGQPQHF.

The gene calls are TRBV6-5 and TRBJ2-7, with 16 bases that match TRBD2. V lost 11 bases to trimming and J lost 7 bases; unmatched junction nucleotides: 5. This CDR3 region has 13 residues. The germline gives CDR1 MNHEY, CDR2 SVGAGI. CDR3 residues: CAVGTSGRAEQYF. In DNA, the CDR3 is TGTGCCGTCGGGACTAGCGGGAGGGCAGAGCAGTACTTC.

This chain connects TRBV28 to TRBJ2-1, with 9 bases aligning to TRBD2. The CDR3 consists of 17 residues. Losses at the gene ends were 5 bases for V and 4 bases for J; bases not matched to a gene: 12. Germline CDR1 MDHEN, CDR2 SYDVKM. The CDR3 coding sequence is TGTGCCAGCAGTAGCGGGGGGCTACCCTCGGGGTACAATGAGCAGTTCTTC. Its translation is CASSSGGLPSGYNEQFF. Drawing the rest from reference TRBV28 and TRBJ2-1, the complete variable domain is DVKVTQSSRYLVKRTGEKVFLECVQDMDHENMFWYRQDPGLGLRLIYFSYDVKMKEKGDIPEGYSVSREKKERFSLILESASTNQTSMYLCASSSGGLPSGYNEQFFGPGTRLTVL.

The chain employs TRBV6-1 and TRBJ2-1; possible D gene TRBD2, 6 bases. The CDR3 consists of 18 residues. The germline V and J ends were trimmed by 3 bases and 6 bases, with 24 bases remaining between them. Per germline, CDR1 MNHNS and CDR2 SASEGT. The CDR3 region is CASSDRPTRFTPPNEQFF. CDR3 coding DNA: TGTGCCAGCAGTGATCGCCCGACTAGGTTCACCCCTCCCAATGAGCAGTTCTTC.

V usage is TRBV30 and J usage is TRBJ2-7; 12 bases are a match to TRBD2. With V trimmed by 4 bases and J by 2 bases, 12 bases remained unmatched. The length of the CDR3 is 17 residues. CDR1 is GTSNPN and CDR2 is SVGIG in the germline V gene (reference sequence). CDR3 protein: CAWTLGSTSGGPYEQYF. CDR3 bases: TGTGCCTGGACCCTAGGGTCGACTAGCGGGGGACCCTACGAGCAGTACTTC.

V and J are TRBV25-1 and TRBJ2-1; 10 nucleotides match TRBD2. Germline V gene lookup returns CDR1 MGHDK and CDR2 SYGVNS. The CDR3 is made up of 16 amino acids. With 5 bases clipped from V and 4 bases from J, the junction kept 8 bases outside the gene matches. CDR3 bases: TGTGCCAGCAGTCGGTATACTAGCGGGACGTACAATGAGCAGTTCTTC. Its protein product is CASSRYTSGTYNEQFF.

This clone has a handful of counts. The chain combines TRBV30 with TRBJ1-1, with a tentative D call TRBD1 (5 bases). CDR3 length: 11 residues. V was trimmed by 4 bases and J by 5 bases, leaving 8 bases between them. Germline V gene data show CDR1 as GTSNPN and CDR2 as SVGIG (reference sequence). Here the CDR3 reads CAWTGQTEAFF. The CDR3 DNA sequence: TGTGCCTGGACGGGGCAGACTGAAGCTTTCTTT.

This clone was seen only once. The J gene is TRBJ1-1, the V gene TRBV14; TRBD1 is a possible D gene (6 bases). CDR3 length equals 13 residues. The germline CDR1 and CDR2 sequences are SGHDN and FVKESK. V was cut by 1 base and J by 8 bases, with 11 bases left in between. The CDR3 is CASSQVWTAEAFF. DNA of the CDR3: TGTGCCAGCAGCCAAGTGTGGACAGCGGAAGCTTTCTTT.

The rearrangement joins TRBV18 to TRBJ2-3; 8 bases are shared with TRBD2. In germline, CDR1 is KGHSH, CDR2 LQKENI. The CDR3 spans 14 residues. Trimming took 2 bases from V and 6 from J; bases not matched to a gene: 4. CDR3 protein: CASSPAGGQDTQYF. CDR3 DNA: TGTGCCAGCTCACCAGCGGGGGGTCAGGATACGCAGTATTTT.

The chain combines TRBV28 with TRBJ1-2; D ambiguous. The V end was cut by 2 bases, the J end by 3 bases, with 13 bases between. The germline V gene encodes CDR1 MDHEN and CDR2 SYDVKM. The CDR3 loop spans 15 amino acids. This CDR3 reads CASSLATLIDYGYTF. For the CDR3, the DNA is TGTGCCAGCAGTTTAGCCACCCTGATCGACTATGGCTACACCTTC.

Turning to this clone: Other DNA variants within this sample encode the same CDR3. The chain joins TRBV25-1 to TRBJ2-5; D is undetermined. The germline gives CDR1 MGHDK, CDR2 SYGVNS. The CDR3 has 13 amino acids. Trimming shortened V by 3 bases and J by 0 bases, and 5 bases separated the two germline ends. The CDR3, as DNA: TGTGCCAGCAGTGAGCCCAACCAAGAGACCCAGTACTTC. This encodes CASSEPNQETQYF.

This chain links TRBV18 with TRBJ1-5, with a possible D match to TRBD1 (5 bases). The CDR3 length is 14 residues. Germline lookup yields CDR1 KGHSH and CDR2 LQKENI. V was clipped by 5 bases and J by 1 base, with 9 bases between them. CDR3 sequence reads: CASSWGDSNQPQHF. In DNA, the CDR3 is TGTGCCAGCTCATGGGGGGACAGCAATCAGCCCCAGCATTTT. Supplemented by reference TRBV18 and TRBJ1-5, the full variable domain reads NAGVMQNPRHLVRRRGQEARLRCSPMKGHSHVYWYRQLPEEGLKFMVYLQKENIIDESGMPKERFSAEFPKEGPSILRIQQVVRGDSAAYFCASSWGDSNQPQHFGDGTRLSIL.

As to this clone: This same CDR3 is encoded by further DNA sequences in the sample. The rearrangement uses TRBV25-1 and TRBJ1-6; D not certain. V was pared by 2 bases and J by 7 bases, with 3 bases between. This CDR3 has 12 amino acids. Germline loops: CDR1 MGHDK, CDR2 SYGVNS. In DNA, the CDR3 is TGTGCCAGCAGTGAACCCAATTCACCCCTCCACTTT. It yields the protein CASSEPNSPLHF. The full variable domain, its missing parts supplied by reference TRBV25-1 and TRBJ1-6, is EADIYQTPRYLVIGTGKKITLECSQTMGHDKMYWYQQDPGMELHLIHYSYGVNSTEKGDLSSESTVSRIRTEHFPLTLESARPSHTSQYLCASSEPNSPLHFGNGTRLTVT.

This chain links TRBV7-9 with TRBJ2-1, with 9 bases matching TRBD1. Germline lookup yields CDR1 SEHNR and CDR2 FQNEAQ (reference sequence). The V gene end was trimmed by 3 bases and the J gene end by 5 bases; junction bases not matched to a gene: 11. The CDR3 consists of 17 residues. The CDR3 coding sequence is TGTGCCAGCAGCTTGGATTTCGACAGGGGGTTGAACAATGAGCAGTTCTTC. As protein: CASSLDFDRGLNNEQFF.

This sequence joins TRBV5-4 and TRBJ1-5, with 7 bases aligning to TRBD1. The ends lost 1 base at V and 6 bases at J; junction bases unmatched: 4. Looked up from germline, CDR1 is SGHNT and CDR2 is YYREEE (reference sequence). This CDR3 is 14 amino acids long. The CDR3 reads CASSLNRDSQPQHF. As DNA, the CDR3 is TGTGCCAGCAGCTTGAATAGGGACAGTCAGCCCCAGCATTTT.

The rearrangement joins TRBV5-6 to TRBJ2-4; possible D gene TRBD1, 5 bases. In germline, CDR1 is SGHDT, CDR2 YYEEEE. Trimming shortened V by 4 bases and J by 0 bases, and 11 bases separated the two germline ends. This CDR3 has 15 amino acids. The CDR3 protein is CASSQVGAAKNIQYF. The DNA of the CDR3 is TGTGCCAGCAGCCAGGTAGGGGCAGCCAAAAACATTCAGTACTTC.

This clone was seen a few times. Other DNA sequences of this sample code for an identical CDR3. CDR3 sequence reads: CASSRTGDNSPLHF. The CDR3 DNA reads as TGTGCCAGCAGCCGGACGGGCGATAATTCACCCCTCCACTTT. This sequence joins TRBV5-4 and TRBJ1-6, with D unclear. The germline gives CDR1 SGHNT, CDR2 YYREEE (reference sequence). The CDR3 has 14 amino acids. The V end was cut by 4 bases, the J end by 5 bases, with 10 bases between.

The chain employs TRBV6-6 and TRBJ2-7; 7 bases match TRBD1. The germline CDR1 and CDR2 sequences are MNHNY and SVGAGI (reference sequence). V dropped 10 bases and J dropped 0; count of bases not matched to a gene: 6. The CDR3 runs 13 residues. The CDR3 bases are TGTGCCACCATAAGGGACAGCTCCTACGAGCAGTACTTC. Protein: CATIRDSSYEQYF.

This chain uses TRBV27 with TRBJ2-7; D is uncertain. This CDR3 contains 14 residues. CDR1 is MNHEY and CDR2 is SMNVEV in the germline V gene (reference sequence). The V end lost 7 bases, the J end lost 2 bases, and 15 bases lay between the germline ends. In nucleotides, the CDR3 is TGTGCCAGCAAGTCCTACCTGAGTCCCTACGAGCAGTACTTC. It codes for CASKSYLSPYEQYF.

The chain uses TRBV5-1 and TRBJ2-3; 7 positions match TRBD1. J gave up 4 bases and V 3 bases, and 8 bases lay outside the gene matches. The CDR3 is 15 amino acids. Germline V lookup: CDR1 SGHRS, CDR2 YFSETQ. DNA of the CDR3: TGCGCCAGCAGCTCTACCGGGACAGCCGCAGATACGCAGTATTTT. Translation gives CASSSTGTAADTQYF.

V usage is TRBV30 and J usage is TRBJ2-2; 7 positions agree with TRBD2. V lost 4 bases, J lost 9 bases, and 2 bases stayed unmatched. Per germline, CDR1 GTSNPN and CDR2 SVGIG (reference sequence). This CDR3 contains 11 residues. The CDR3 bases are TGTGCCTGGACCGGGACTAGGGAGCTGTTTTTT. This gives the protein CAWTGTRELFF.